This T cell receptor beta chain comes out of a study of OX40 agonist ivuxolimab in advanced cancers. Libraries were prepared by immunoSEQ multiplex PCR; TCRdb keeps only in-frame clonotypes and omits some of them. Among 55,000 to 65,000 clones, about nine tenths were seen once, and the ten largest hold approximately 2%. CDR1 and CDR2 (germline): SGHAT, FQNNGV. V shed 0 bases and J shed 5 bases, with 11 bases lying between them. This CDR3 has 14 amino acids. This chain uses TRBV11-2 with TRBJ2-7, with D perhaps being TRBD1 or TRBD2 (5 bases each). The sequencing used CD4+ or CD8+ T cells sorted from blood, collected in a trial of the OX40 agonist ivuxolimab. The sequence was obtained from an adult with an advanced solid tumor such as melanoma, head and neck, liver or kidney cancer. DNA for the CDR3: TGTGCCAGCAGCTTAGATGGGGGTATGGACGAGCAGTACTTC. It translates to CASSLDGGMDEQYF.